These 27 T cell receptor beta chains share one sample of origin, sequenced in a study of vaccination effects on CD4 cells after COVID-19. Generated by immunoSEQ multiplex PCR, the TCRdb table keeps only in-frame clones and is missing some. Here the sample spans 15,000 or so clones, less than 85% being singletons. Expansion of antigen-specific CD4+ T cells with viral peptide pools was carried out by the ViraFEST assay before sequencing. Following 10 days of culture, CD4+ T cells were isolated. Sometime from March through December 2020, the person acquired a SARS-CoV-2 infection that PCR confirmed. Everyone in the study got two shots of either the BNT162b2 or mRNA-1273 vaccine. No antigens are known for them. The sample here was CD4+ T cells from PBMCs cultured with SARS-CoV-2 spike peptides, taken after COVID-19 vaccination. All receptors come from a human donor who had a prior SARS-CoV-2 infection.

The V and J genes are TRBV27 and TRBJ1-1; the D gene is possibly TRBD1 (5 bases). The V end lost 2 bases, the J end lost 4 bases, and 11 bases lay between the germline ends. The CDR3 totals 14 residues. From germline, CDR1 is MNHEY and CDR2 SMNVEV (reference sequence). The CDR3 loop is CASSLMGGVTEAFF. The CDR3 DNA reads TGTGCCAGCAGTTTAATGGGGGGGGTCACTGAAGCTTTCTTT.

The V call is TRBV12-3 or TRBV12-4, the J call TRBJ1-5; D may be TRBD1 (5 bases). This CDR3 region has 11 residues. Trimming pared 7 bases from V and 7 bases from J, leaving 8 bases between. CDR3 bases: TGTGCCAGCATGGGGGAACAGCCCCAGCATTTT. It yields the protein CASMGEQPQHF.

CDR3 protein: CASSLLGQTNYGYTF. The CDR3 DNA follows: TGTGCCAGCAGTTTATTGGGACAGACTAACTATGGCTACACCTTC. This rearrangement joins TRBV28 to TRBJ1-2; TRBD1 agrees at 7 bases. Germline CDR1 is MDHEN and CDR2 is SYDVKM. Unmatched junction bases numbered 2, after V lost 1 base and J lost 0 bases. This CDR3 contains 15 residues.

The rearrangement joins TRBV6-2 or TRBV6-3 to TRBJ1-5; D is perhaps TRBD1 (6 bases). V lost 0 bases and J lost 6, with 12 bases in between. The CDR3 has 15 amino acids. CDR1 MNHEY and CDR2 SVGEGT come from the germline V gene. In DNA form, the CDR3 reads TGTGCCAGCAGTTACTCGTGGGGGCGCGGTCAGCCCCAGCATTTT. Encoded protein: CASSYSWGRGQPQHF.

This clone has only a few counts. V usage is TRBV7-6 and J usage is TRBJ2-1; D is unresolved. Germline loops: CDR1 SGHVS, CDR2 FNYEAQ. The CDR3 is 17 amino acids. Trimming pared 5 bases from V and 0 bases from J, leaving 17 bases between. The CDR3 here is CASSPRPSSTSYNEQFF. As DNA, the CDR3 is TGTGCCAGCAGCCCGCGCCCCTCGAGCACCTCCTACAATGAGCAGTTCTTC.

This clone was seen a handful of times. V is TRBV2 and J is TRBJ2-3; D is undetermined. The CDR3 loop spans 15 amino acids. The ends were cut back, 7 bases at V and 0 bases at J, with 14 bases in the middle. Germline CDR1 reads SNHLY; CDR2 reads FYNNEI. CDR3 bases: TGTGCCAGCAATCTACCTACGAGGAGCACAGATACGCAGTATTTT. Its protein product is CASNLPTRSTDTQYF.

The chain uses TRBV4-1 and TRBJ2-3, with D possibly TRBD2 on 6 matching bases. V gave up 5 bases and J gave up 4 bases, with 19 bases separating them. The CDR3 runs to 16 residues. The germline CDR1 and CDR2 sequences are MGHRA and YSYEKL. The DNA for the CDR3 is TGCGCCAGCAGCTCGGGAGACCCTTATATCTCAGATACGCAGTATTTT. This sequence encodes CASSSGDPYISDTQYF.

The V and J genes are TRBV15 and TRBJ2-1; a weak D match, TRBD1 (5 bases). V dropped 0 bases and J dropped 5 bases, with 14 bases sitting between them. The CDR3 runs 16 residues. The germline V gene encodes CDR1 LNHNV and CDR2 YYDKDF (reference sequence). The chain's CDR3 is CATSRDGALLDNEQFF. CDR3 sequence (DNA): TGTGCCACCAGCAGAGATGGGGCCCTTCTGGACAATGAGCAGTTCTTC.

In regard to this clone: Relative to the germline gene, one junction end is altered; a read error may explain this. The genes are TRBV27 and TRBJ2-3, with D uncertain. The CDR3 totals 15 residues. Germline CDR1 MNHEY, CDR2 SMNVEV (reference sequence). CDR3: CASSLFRSSTDTQYF. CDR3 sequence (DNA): TGTGCCAGCAGCTTATTTCGATCGAGCACAGATACGCAGTATTTT.

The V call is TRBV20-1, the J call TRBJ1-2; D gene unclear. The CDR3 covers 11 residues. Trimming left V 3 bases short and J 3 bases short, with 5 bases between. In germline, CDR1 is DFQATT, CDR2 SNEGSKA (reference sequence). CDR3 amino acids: CSASQDYGYTF. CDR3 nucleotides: TGCAGTGCTAGCCAGGACTATGGCTACACCTTC.

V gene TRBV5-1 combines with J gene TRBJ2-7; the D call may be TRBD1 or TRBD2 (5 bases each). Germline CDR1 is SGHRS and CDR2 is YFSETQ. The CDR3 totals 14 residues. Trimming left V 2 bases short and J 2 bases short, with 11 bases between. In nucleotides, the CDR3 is TGCGCCAGCAGCTTCCGGGACGGCACCTACGAGCAGTACTTC. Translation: CASSFRDGTYEQYF.

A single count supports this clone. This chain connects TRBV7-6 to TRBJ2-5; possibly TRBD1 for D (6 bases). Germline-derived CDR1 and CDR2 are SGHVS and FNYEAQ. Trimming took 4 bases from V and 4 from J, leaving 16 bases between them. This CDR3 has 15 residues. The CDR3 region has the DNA TGTGCCAGCAGCTCCCGACAGGATAGTAGAGAGACCCAGTACTTC. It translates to CASSSRQDSRETQYF.

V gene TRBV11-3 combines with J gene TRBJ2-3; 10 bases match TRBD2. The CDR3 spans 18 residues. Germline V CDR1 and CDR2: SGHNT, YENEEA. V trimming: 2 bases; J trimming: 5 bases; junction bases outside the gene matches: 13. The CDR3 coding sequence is TGTGCCAGCAGCTTAATGGTATCGGCTAGCGGGAGTTTAGATACGCAGTATTTT. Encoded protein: CASSLMVSASGSLDTQYF.

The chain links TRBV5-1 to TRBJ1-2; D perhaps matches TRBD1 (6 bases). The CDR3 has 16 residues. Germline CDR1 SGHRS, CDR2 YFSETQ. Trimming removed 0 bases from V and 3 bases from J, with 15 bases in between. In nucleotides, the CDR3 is TGCGCCAGCAGCTTGGCCGGTGACAGGTCGGACTATGGCTACACCTTC. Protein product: CASSLAGDRSDYGYTF.

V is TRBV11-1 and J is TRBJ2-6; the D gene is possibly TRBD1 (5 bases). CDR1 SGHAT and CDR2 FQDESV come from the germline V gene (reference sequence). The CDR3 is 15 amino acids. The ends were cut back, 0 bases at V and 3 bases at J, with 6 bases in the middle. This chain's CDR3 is CASSLAGVGANVLTF. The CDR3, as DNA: TGTGCCAGCAGCTTAGCAGGGGTTGGGGCCAACGTCCTGACTTTC. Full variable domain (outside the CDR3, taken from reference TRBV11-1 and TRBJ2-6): EAEVAQSPRYKITEKSQAVAFWCDPISGHATLYWYRQILGQGPELLVQFQDESVVDDSQLPKDRFSAERLKGVDSTLKIQPAELGDSAMYLCASSLAGVGANVLTFGAGSRLTVL.

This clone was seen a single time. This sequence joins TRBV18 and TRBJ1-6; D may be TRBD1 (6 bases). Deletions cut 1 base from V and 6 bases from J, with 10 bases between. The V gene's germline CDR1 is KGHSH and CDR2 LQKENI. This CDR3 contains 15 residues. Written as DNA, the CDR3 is TGTGCCAGCTCACCACAGGGGGTCGGTAATTCACCCCTCCACTTT. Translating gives CASSPQGVGNSPLHF.

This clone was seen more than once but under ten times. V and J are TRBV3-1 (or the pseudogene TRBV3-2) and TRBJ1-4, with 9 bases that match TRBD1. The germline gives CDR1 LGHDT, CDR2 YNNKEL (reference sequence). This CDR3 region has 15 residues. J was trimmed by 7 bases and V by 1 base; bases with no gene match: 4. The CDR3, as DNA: TGTGCCAGCAGCCAAGGGACAGGGGAGGTTGAAAAACTGTTTTTT. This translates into CASSQGTGEVEKLFF.

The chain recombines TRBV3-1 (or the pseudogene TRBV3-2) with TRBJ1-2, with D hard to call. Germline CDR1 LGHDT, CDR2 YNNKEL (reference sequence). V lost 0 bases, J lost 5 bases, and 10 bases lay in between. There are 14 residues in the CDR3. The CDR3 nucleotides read TGTGCCAGCAGCCAAGAAGTAGGCGGATATGGCTACACCTTC. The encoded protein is CASSQEVGGYGYTF.

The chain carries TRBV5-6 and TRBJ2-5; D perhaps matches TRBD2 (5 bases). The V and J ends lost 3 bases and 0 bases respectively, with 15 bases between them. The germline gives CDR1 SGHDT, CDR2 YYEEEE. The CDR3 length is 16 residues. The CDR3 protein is CASSSTTTSYQETQYF. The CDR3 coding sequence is TGTGCCAGCAGCTCGACTACCACTAGTTACCAAGAGACCCAGTACTTC.

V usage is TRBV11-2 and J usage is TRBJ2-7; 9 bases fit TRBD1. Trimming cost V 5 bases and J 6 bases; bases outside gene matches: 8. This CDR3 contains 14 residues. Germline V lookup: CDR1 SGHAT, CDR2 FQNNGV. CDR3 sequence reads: CASSAPGQGGEQYF. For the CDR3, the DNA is TGTGCCAGCAGCGCCCCGGGACAGGGCGGCGAGCAGTACTTC.

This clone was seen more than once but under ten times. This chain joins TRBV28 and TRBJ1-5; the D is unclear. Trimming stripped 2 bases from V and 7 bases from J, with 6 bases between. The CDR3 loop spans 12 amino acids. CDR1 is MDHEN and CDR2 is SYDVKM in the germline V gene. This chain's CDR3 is CASSLVRQPQHF. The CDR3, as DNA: TGTGCCAGCAGTTTAGTCCGGCAGCCCCAGCATTTT.

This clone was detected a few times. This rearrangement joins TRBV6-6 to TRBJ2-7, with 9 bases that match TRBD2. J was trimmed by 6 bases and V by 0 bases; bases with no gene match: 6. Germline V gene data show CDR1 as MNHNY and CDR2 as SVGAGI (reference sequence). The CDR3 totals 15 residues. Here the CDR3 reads CASSYSASGIGEQYF. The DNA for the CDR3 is TGTGCCAGCAGTTACTCTGCTAGCGGGATCGGCGAGCAGTACTTC.

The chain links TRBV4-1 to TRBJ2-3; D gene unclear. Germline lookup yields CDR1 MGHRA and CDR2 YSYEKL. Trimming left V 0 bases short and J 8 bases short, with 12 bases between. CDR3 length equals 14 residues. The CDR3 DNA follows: TGCGCCAGCAGCCAAGATGTAAACCAAGCTACGCAGTATTTT. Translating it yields CASSQDVNQATQYF.

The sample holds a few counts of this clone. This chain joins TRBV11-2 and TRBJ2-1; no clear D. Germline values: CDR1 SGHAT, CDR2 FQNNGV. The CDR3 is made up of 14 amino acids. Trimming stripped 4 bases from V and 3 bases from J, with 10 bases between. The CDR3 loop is CASSYGVYYNEQFF. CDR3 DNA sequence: TGTGCCAGCAGCTATGGAGTTTACTACAATGAGCAGTTCTTC.

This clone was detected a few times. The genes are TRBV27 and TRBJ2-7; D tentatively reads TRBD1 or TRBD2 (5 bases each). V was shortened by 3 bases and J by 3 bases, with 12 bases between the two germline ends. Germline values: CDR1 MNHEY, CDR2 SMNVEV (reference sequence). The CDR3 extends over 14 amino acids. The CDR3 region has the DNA TGTGCCAGCAGTTTTGGGGGATTCGTCTACGAGCAGTACTTC. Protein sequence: CASSFGGFVYEQYF.

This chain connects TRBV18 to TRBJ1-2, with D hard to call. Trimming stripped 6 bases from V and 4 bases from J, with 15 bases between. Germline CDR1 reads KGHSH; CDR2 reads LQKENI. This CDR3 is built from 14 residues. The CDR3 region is CASSPGLASYGYTF. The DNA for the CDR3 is TGTGCCAGCTCTCCAGGCCTAGCTTCCTATGGCTACACCTTC.

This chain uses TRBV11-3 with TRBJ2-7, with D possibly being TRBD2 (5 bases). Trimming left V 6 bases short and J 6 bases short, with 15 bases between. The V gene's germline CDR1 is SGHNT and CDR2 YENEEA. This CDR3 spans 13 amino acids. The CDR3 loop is CASSSARAGEQYF. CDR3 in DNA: TGTGCCAGCAGTTCGGCTAGGGCGGGCGAGCAGTACTTC.